The 21 T cell receptor beta chains below all came from one sample that was sequenced in a study of CD8+CD57+ T cells in acquired aplastic anemia. Genomic DNA, serving as template, underwent TCR beta VDJ and CDR3 profiling. One entry per CDR3 protein results from TCRdb running MiXCR on the reads. This sample has hundreds of thousands of distinct CDR3 sequences, with roughly 34% found just once. The patients chosen for sequencing had shown expansion of CD8+CD57+ cells (detected by flow cytometry). Sample: sorted CD4+, CD8+, or CD8+CD57+ T cells (not recorded which) from PBMCs. These receptors all come from a human donor with aplastic anemia.

This clonotype was seen repeatedly, ten times or more. The J gene is TRBJ1-2, the V gene TRBV24-1; tentatively, D is TRBD1 (5 bases). The CDR3 has 13 residues. CDR1 KGHDR and CDR2 SFDVKD come from the germline V gene. V gave up 3 bases and J gave up 2 bases, with 6 bases separating them. CDR3 region: CATSDGDNYGYTF. The CDR3 DNA sequence: TGTGCCACCAGTGATGGGGACAACTATGGCTACACCTTC.

This clonotype turned up a few times. Being one base from a much bigger clone, this may be a read error. The V call is TRBV19, the J call TRBJ2-7; a possible D gene is TRBD2 (5 bases). CDR1 is LNHDA, CDR2 SQIVND, per germline (reference sequence). Trimming took off 9 bases at V and 1 base at J, with 13 bases between the two ends. This CDR3 spans 13 amino acids. Written as DNA, the CDR3 is TGTGCCAGCGGGGTAGGTTCATCCTACGAGCAGTACTTC. Translating gives CASGVGSSYEQYF.

This clonotype was observed a handful of times. The V gene is TRBV3-1, the J gene TRBJ1-3; D possibly corresponds to TRBD1 (5 bases). The CDR3 is 15 residues long. With 1 base removed from V and 4 bases from J, the gap between germline ends came to 11 bases. Germline V gene sequence: CDR1 LGHDT, CDR2 YNNKEL (reference sequence). CDR3 in amino acids: CASSQGTLTGNTIYF. The CDR3 coding sequence is TGTGCCAGCAGCCAAGGGACACTAACCGGAAACACCATATATTTT.

This clonotype was seen only a few times. V gene TRBV9 combines with J gene TRBJ2-1, with 12 nucleotides matching TRBD2. Per germline, CDR1 SGDLS and CDR2 YYNGEE. There are 19 residues in the CDR3. The junction had 12 bases not matched to a gene; V was cut back by 0 bases and J by 5 bases. In DNA, the CDR3 is TGTGCCAGCAGCGTAGGCCCTACGGGGCTAGCGGGGGGGCACAATGAGCAGTTCTTC. Its translation is CASSVGPTGLAGGHNEQFF. Supplemented by reference TRBV9 and TRBJ2-1, the full variable domain reads DSGVTQTPKHLITATGQRVTLRCSPRSGDLSVYWYQQSLDQGLQFLIQYYNGEERAKGNILERFSAQQFPDLHSELNLSSLELGDSALYFCASSVGPTGLAGGHNEQFFGPGTRLTVL.

This clonotype was picked up one time. The CDR3 loop reads CASRSERDYTDTQYF. The CDR3 DNA is TGTGCCAGCAGAAGTGAGCGGGACTACACAGATACGCAGTATTTT. This chain joins TRBV11-1 and TRBJ2-3, with 7 bases lining up with TRBD2. This CDR3 is 15 amino acids long. V gave up 6 bases and J gave up 2 bases; unmatched junction bases: 8. Per the germline V gene, CDR1 is SGHAT and CDR2 is FQDESV (reference sequence).

The chain is built from TRBV2 and TRBJ1-1, with a weak D call TRBD1 (5 bases). This CDR3 has 13 amino acids. Trimming shortened V by 6 bases and J by 7 bases, and 15 bases separated the two germline ends. Germline CDR1 is SNHLY and CDR2 is FYNNEI. CDR3 coding DNA: TGTGCCAGCAGCCTCAGGGCCGAGGGTGAAGCTTTCTTT. Its protein is CASSLRAEGEAFF.

This clonotype has a handful of counts. One junction end disagrees with the germline gene, perhaps due to a read error. This chain connects TRBV12-3 or TRBV12-4 to TRBJ1-1; a weak D match, TRBD1 (5 bases). The CDR3 has 14 residues. The CDR3, as DNA: TGTCCCAGCAGGGACGATGATGCGAACACTGAAGCTTTCTTT. Translation: CPSRDDDANTEAFF.

This clonotype was picked up many times. V gene TRBV29-1 combines with J gene TRBJ2-1, with D possibly being TRBD2 (6 bases). Germline V lookup: CDR1 SQVTM, CDR2 ANQGSEA. The CDR3 has 11 amino acids. The CDR3 DNA reads as TGCAGGGTGGGGACTTGGGATGAGCAGTTCTTC. Amino acid sequence: CRVGTWDEQFF.

Comments on this clonotype: An end of the junction does not agree with germline; a read error may underlie this. The gene calls are TRBV28 and TRBJ1-5, with a weak D call TRBD1 (6 bases). Looked up from germline, CDR1 is MDHEN and CDR2 is SYDVKM. The CDR3 is 12 residues long. CDR3 residues: CASRGTHQPQHF. The CDR3 DNA reads as TGTGCTAGCAGGGGAACACATCAGCCCCAGCATTTT. The entire variable domain, with the rest obtained from reference TRBV28 and TRBJ1-5, is as follows: DVKVTQSSRYLVKRTGEKVFLECVQDMDHENMFWYRQDPGLGLRLIYFSYDVKMKEKGDIPEGYSVSREKKERFSLILESASTNQTSMYLCASRGTHQPQHFGDGTRLSIL.

This clonotype appeared a single time. The rearrangement links TRBV5-1 to TRBJ2-1, with 16 bases aligning to TRBD2. The trim removed 3 bases at V and 8 bases at J, leaving 2 bases unmatched. This CDR3 has 15 residues. Germline V gene sequence: CDR1 SGHRS, CDR2 YFSETQ. This CDR3 reads CASSWGLAGGDEQFF. The DNA of the CDR3 is TGCGCCAGCAGCTGGGGACTAGCGGGAGGGGATGAGCAGTTCTTC.

CDR3 nucleotides: TGTGCCAGCAGTTTGCGACAGTCCTATGGCTACACCTTC. Residues: CASSLRQSYGYTF. The chain uses TRBV12-3 or TRBV12-4 and TRBJ1-2; D is perhaps TRBD1 (5 bases). V was clipped by 3 bases and J by 4 bases, with 9 bases between them. CDR3 length: 13 amino acids.

A word on this clonotype: Just one base apart from a much larger clone, this may be a read error. J is TRBJ2-1 and V is TRBV2, with D perhaps being TRBD1 or TRBD2 (5 bases each). CDR3 length equals 14 residues. Germline V gene data show CDR1 as SNHLY and CDR2 as FYNNEI. DNA for the CDR3: TGTGCCAGCAGTGAAGGGGGGTCCTACAATGAGCAGTCCTTC. As protein: CASSEGGSYNEQSF.

This clonotype was detected many times. J is TRBJ2-5 and V is TRBV10-3; D might be TRBD1 or TRBD2, each matching 5 bases. Germline V CDR1 and CDR2: ENHRY, SYGVKD. The CDR3 totals 14 residues. V was cut by 2 bases and J by 5 bases, with 12 bases left in between. DNA for the CDR3: TGTGCCATCAGTGAGGCAGGGAGCCGGGAGACCCAGTACTTC. Translating it yields CAISEAGSRETQYF.

V is TRBV11-2 and J is TRBJ2-7; TRBD1 might be the D (6 bases). CDR3 length equals 16 residues. The V gene's germline CDR1 is SGHAT and CDR2 FQNNGV. The germline V and J ends were trimmed by 5 bases and 1 base, with 18 bases remaining between them. CDR3 DNA: TGTGCCAGCAGCGGGTCACAGGGTACGGGTTCCTACGAGCAGTACTTC. Translation: CASSGSQGTGSYEQYF.

As regards this clonotype: A much larger clone sits a single nucleotide away, making a read error possible. V usage is TRBV7-9 and J usage is TRBJ2-5; D is uncertain. Germline V gives CDR1 SEHNR, CDR2 FQNEAQ (reference sequence). Trimming cost V 7 bases and J 5 bases, with 11 bases left between them. The CDR3 is made up of 12 amino acids. The CDR3 DNA follows: TGTGCCAGCACCGACGAGTGGGAGACCCAGTACTTC. Protein: CASTDEWETQYF.

V gene TRBV20-1 combines with J gene TRBJ2-1; 14 bases fit TRBD2. The CDR3 length is 14 residues. V lost 5 bases to trimming and J lost 6 bases; unmatched junction nucleotides: 3. The germline CDR1 and CDR2 sequences are DFQATT and SNEGSKA (reference sequence). The CDR3 is CSARLAGGFNEQFF. The CDR3 coding sequence is TGCAGTGCTCGACTAGCGGGGGGGTTCAATGAGCAGTTCTTC.

This sequence joins TRBV20-1 and TRBJ1-6; TRBD1 matches at 11 bases. With V trimmed by 6 bases and J by 10 bases, 8 bases remained unmatched. Per germline, CDR1 DFQATT and CDR2 SNEGSKA (reference sequence). The CDR3 spans 14 residues. The chain's CDR3 is CSAAGQGAASPLHF. The CDR3, as DNA: TGCAGTGCCGCAGGACAGGGGGCTGCGTCACCCCTCCACTTT.

The rearrangement joins TRBV5-1 to TRBJ2-2, with 10 nucleotides matching TRBD2. With 1 base clipped from V and 7 bases from J, the junction kept 7 bases outside the gene matches. Germline V lookup: CDR1 SGHRS, CDR2 YFSETQ. The CDR3 has 16 amino acids. The DNA for the CDR3 is TGCGCCAGCAGCTTGACGCCTAGCGGGAGTAACGGGGAGCTGTTTTTT. Its translation: CASSLTPSGSNGELFF.

This clonotype was seen just once. This chain joins TRBV19 and TRBJ1-2; a weak D match, TRBD1 (6 bases). Germline lookup yields CDR1 LNHDA and CDR2 SQIVND (reference sequence). This CDR3 contains 13 residues. V was pared by 4 bases and J by 4 bases, with 10 bases between. The CDR3 protein is CASSRTATYGYTF. The CDR3, as DNA: TGTGCCAGTAGTAGGACAGCTACCTATGGCTACACCTTC.

Note on this clonotype: With a much larger clone just one base away, this may be a read error. The chain employs TRBV20-1 and TRBJ2-3; D call uncertain. CDR1 is DFQATT and CDR2 is SNEGSKA in the germline V gene (reference sequence). This CDR3 comprises 15 residues. The V gene lost 3 bases and the J gene lost 0 bases, with 13 bases spanning the gap. This CDR3 is CSARNQPPSTDTQYF. The CDR3 nucleotides are TGCAGTGCTAGGAACCAACCCCCTAGCACAGATACGCAGTATTTT.

This clonotype was picked up a small number of times. This sequence joins TRBV5-1 and TRBJ1-1, with no clear D. Germline CDR1 and CDR2: SGHRS and YFSETQ. V gave up 1 base and J gave up 0 bases, with 13 bases separating them. This CDR3 comprises 16 residues. In DNA, the CDR3 is TGCGCCAGCAGCTTGTGGGTCAGAGCTATGAACACTGAAGCTTTCTTT. Translation: CASSLWVRAMNTEAFF.